Below, 7 T cell receptor beta chains from the same sample are listed, as sequenced in a study of blood T cell repertoires in COVID-19. The table came from immunoSEQ multiplex PCR; TCRdb's copy has only in-frame clones and leaves some out. In the table there are 90,000 to 110,000 clones, roughly 81% of which are singletons. The sequenced material came from peripheral blood. These receptors were obtained from a woman between 65 and 79 years old with acute or convalescent COVID-19.

This clone was seen only a few times. The chain employs TRBV7-8 and TRBJ1-6; D is perhaps TRBD1 (5 bases). CDR1 and CDR2 from the germline V gene are SGHVS and FQNEAQ. Trimming shortened V by 1 base and J by 7 bases, and 8 bases separated the two germline ends. The CDR3 runs 14 residues. CDR3 region: CASSLGTNNSPLHF. CDR3 coding DNA: TGTGCCAGCAGCTTAGGGACAAACAATTCACCCCTCCACTTT. The variable domain in full, with the rest retrieved from reference TRBV7-8 and TRBJ1-6, is GAGVSQSPRYKVAKRGQDVALRCDPISGHVSLFWYQQALGQGPEFLTYFQNEAQLDKSGLPSDRFFAERPEGSVSTLKIQRTQQEDSAVYLCASSLGTNNSPLHFGNGTRLTVT.

J is TRBJ1-5 and V is TRBV28; no firm D call. V lost 2 bases and J lost 1, with 6 bases in between. Germline CDR1 is MDHEN and CDR2 is SYDVKM. CDR3 length equals 14 residues. The CDR3 reads CASSLPGSNQPQHF. The CDR3 DNA is TGTGCCAGCAGTTTACCGGGGAGCAATCAGCCCCAGCATTTT.

The chain uses TRBV29-1 and TRBJ2-5, with D possibly matching TRBD2 (5 bases). Germline lookup yields CDR1 SQVTM and CDR2 ANQGSEA. V was clipped by 0 bases and J by 5 bases, with 16 bases between them. This CDR3 has 15 amino acids. CDR3 DNA sequence: TGCAGCGTTGAAGATCCCGGGGTCCCGGGGGAGACCCAGTACTTC. It encodes CSVEDPGVPGETQYF.

The rearrangement links TRBV9 to TRBJ1-5; a weak D match, TRBD1 (6 bases). This CDR3 contains 14 residues. Germline V gives CDR1 SGDLS, CDR2 YYNGEE. The V end was cut by 7 bases, the J end by 4 bases, with 15 bases between. The CDR3 nucleotides are TGTGCCAGCGGACGCGAAGGGGGTAATCAGCCCCAGCATTTT. This codes for CASGREGGNQPQHF.

J is TRBJ2-1 and V is TRBV4-3; 12 bases are shared with TRBD2. The V and J ends lost 5 bases and 10 bases, in that order; junction bases with no gene match: 18. CDR3 size: 18 residues. Germline-derived CDR1 and CDR2 are LGHNA and YSLEER. CDR3 sequence: CASSIRLAGESGPGEQFF. The CDR3 DNA is TGCGCCAGCAGCATACGACTAGCGGGAGAGTCGGGGCCCGGGGAGCAGTTCTTC.

The rearrangement joins TRBV7-6 to TRBJ2-2; 9 nucleotides match TRBD2. This CDR3 spans 16 amino acids. The V gene's germline CDR1 is SGHVS and CDR2 FNYEAQ. The junction had 2 bases not matched to a gene; V was cut back by 2 bases and J by 1 base. The CDR3: CASSLTTSGNTGELFF. The CDR3 DNA follows: TGTGCCAGCAGCTTAACGACTAGCGGGAACACCGGGGAGCTGTTTTTT.

The chain employs TRBV5-4 and TRBJ2-1, with 10 bases fitting TRBD2. CDR3 size: 15 residues. Unmatched junction bases numbered 6, after V lost 1 base and J lost 8 bases. From germline, CDR1 is SGHNT and CDR2 YYREEE (reference sequence). The CDR3 coding sequence is TGTGCCAGCAGCTTGTTGGCTAGCGGGAGCGATGAGCAGTTCTTC. This codes for CASSLLASGSDEQFF.